These 32 T cell receptor beta chains were sequenced from one sample in a study of OX40 agonist ivuxolimab in advanced cancers. Sequencing used immunoSEQ multiplex PCR; TCRdb keeps in-frame clones, though not all of them. The table has 50,000 to 80,000 clones, roughly nine tenths seen once; the top ten hold approximately 5%. Sequenced material: CD4+ or CD8+ T cells sorted from blood, taken in a trial of the OX40 agonist ivuxolimab. The receptors here all came from an adult with an advanced solid tumor such as melanoma, head and neck, liver or kidney cancer.

The V call is TRBV9, the J call TRBJ1-1, with D possibly TRBD1 on 5 matching bases. CDR1 SGDLS and CDR2 YYNGEE come from the germline V gene. The CDR3 runs to 14 residues. The V end was cut by 0 bases, the J end by 1 base, with 7 bases between. The CDR3 sequence is CASSVAQENTEAFF. The CDR3 DNA sequence: TGTGCCAGCAGCGTAGCACAGGAGAACACTGAAGCTTTCTTT.

This sequence joins TRBV4-1 and TRBJ2-1; 14 bases agree with TRBD2. V shed 1 base, J shed 7 bases, and the junction held 3 bases outside the gene matches. CDR3 length equals 16 residues. Germline lookup yields CDR1 MGHRA and CDR2 YSYEKL. Written as DNA, the CDR3 is TGCGCCAGCAGCCAAGCCGGGACTAGCGGGAGAAATGAGCAGTTCTTC. Translating gives CASSQAGTSGRNEQFF.

The J gene is TRBJ2-5, the V gene TRBV5-4; TRBD2 aligns across 15 bases. Germline lookup yields CDR1 SGHNT and CDR2 YYREEE (reference sequence). The CDR3 consists of 17 residues. After removal of 3 bases from V and 5 bases from J, the junction contained 8 bases not matched to a gene. CDR3 in DNA: TGTGCCAGCAGCTCGGGACTAGCGGGAGGATTGGGGGAGACCCAGTACTTC. Translating gives CASSSGLAGGLGETQYF.

The chain uses TRBV2 and TRBJ2-7; D uncertain. The CDR3 has 12 amino acids. V was pared by 6 bases and J by 1 base, with 7 bases between. Germline V gene lookup returns CDR1 SNHLY and CDR2 FYNNEI. DNA for the CDR3: TGTGCCAGCAGGGCTCAGTCCTACGAGCAGTACTTC. It encodes CASRAQSYEQYF.

This rearrangement joins TRBV11-2 to TRBJ2-1, with TRBD1 matching over 11 bases. V lost 6 bases, J lost 5 bases, and 3 bases stayed unmatched. The CDR3 is 14 residues long. CDR1 is SGHAT, CDR2 FQNNGV, per germline. Here the CDR3 DNA reads TGTGCCAGCAGTCGGACAGGGGGCGACAATGAGCAGTTCTTC. Amino acids: CASSRTGGDNEQFF.

The chain employs TRBV10-3 and TRBJ2-3, with TRBD2 identical over 7 bases. There are 15 residues in the CDR3. Losses at the gene ends were 4 bases for V and 0 bases for J; bases not matched to a gene: 4. Germline loops: CDR1 ENHRY, CDR2 SYGVKD. The CDR3 loop reads CAISGLAASTDTQYF. CDR3 nucleotide sequence: TGTGCCATCAGTGGGCTAGCGGCTAGCACAGATACGCAGTATTTT.

The chain joins TRBV5-1 to TRBJ2-4; perhaps TRBD2 as D (5 bases). The germline gives CDR1 SGHRS, CDR2 YFSETQ. V lost 0 bases and J 0 bases, leaving 7 bases between the germline ends. The CDR3 loop spans 15 amino acids. CDR3 nucleotide sequence: TGCGCCAGCAGCTTGGGCGGGTCAGCCAAAAACATTCAGTACTTC. Translation gives CASSLGGSAKNIQYF.

The chain uses TRBV27 and TRBJ2-2; D not resolved. Germline CDR1 is MNHEY and CDR2 is SMNVEV (reference sequence). This CDR3 is 13 amino acids long. Trimming stripped 3 bases from V and 1 base from J, with 3 bases between. The CDR3 loop is CASSFGNTGELFF. The CDR3 coding sequence is TGTGCCAGCAGTTTCGGGAACACCGGGGAGCTGTTTTTT.

The chain recombines TRBV28 with TRBJ1-4, with TRBD1 matching over 9 bases. The CDR3 has 16 residues. V dropped 2 bases and J dropped 6; count of bases not matched to a gene: 7. CDR1 and CDR2 (germline): MDHEN, SYDVKM. DNA for the CDR3: TGTGCCAGCAGTTTAACCGGGACAGGGCGTCATGAAAAACTGTTTTTT. Protein: CASSLTGTGRHEKLFF.

The chain employs TRBV10-1 and TRBJ2-1; maybe TRBD1 (6 bases). Trimming cost V 0 bases and J 4 bases, with 10 bases left between them. This CDR3 comprises 15 residues. The germline V gene has CDR1 WNHNN and CDR2 SYGVQD (reference sequence). The CDR3 coding sequence is TGCGCCAGCAGTGAGTCGGGGACACAATACAATGAGCAGTTCTTC. Protein product: CASSESGTQYNEQFF.

The chain uses TRBV4-1 and TRBJ2-1; 10 bases line up with TRBD2. This CDR3 is built from 17 residues. From germline, CDR1 is MGHRA and CDR2 YSYEKL. J lost 9 bases, V lost 0 bases, and 11 bases had no gene match. CDR3 nucleotide sequence: TGCGCCAGCAGCCAAGAAAGCGGGAGGGCCAGGGGCGGTGAGCAGTTCTTC. Translating gives CASSQESGRARGGEQFF.

The chain links TRBV25-1 to TRBJ2-1, with 8 bases that match TRBD2. The CDR3 is 14 residues long. In germline, CDR1 is MGHDK, CDR2 SYGVNS. The ends lost 4 bases at V and 10 bases at J; junction bases unmatched: 9. The chain's CDR3 is CASSVIAGRGEQFF. Here the CDR3 DNA reads TGTGCCAGCAGTGTTATAGCGGGACGTGGGGAGCAGTTCTTC.

This chain joins TRBV7-8 and TRBJ2-7, with TRBD1 matching 10 bases. Germline CDR1 is SGHVS and CDR2 is FQNEAQ. CDR3 length: 17 amino acids. The V gene end was trimmed by 1 base and the J gene end by 2 bases; junction bases not matched to a gene: 8. CDR3 loop: CASSLDGTGTGAYEQYF. CDR3 nucleotides: TGTGCCAGCAGCTTAGACGGGACCGGGACAGGGGCCTACGAGCAGTACTTC.

The V call is TRBV5-1, the J call TRBJ1-2; 9 nucleotides match TRBD1. Trimming took 4 bases from V and 8 from J; bases not matched to a gene: 6. The CDR3 length is 13 residues. Germline V gives CDR1 SGHRS, CDR2 YFSETQ. CDR3 in amino acids: CASSLRTGDGYTF. DNA for the CDR3: TGCGCCAGCAGCCTCCGGACAGGGGACGGCTACACCTTC.

The chain combines TRBV5-1 with TRBJ1-2, with D perhaps TRBD1 (5 bases). Germline lookup yields CDR1 SGHRS and CDR2 YFSETQ. The ends were cut back, 0 bases at V and 3 bases at J, with 9 bases in the middle. The CDR3 contains 14 residues. The CDR3 DNA sequence: TGCGCCAGCAGCTTGGGACAGCACGACTATGGCTACACCTTC. Translated, it gives CASSLGQHDYGYTF.

This chain uses TRBV9 with TRBJ2-3; TRBD2 agrees at 8 bases. The CDR3 is made up of 15 amino acids. With V trimmed by 3 bases and J by 2 bases, 5 bases remained unmatched. The germline gives CDR1 SGDLS, CDR2 YYNGEE. CDR3: CASSALAVNTDTQYF. The DNA of the CDR3 is TGTGCCAGCAGCGCACTAGCGGTTAACACAGATACGCAGTATTTT.

The gene calls are TRBV29-1 and TRBJ1-4; the D is unclear. With 6 bases removed from V and 5 bases from J, the gap between germline ends came to 10 bases. The germline V gene has CDR1 SQVTM and CDR2 ANQGSEA. This CDR3 contains 12 residues. The CDR3 nucleotides read TGCAGCGTCCGGCCGACAAATGAAAAACTGTTTTTT. It specifies CSVRPTNEKLFF.

The chain has TRBV10-3 and TRBJ2-7, with a weak D call TRBD2 (7 bases). The CDR3 runs 15 residues. CDR1 and CDR2 from the germline V gene are ENHRY and SYGVKD. The V gene lost 6 bases and the J gene lost 2 bases, with 17 bases spanning the gap. CDR3 nucleotides: TGTGCCATCAGGGCGGTGGAGGGGGGGCCCTACGAGCAGTACTTC. It is translated as CAIRAVEGGPYEQYF.

The chain couples TRBV2 to TRBJ1-3; 10 bases map to TRBD1. This CDR3 has 15 amino acids. V lost 5 bases, J lost 4 bases, and 5 bases stayed unmatched. The germline CDR1 and CDR2 sequences are SNHLY and FYNNEI. The CDR3 DNA reads TGTGCCAGCAGTCGGGACAGGGGTGGAGGAAACACCATATATTTT. It translates to CASSRDRGGGNTIYF.

This chain links TRBV5-1 with TRBJ1-1; D call uncertain. Germline V gene data show CDR1 as SGHRS and CDR2 as YFSETQ. Trimming removed 1 base from V and 0 bases from J, with 7 bases in between. The CDR3 runs to 14 residues. The CDR3 reads CASSLRPMNTEAFF. The CDR3 bases are TGCGCCAGCAGCTTGCGGCCGATGAACACTGAAGCTTTCTTT.

A word on this clone: Its ends do not fully match the called genes, so a read error is possible. The V gene is TRBV5-1, the J gene TRBJ2-2, with a tentative D call TRBD1 (6 bases). Germline values: CDR1 SGHRS, CDR2 YFSETQ. CDR3 length equals 14 residues. The CDR3 reads CASSLIQGPRGAVF. The CDR3 DNA reads as TGCGCCAGCAGCTTAATACAGGGACCCCGGGGAGCTGTTTTT.

This sequence joins TRBV21-1 and TRBJ2-7; no check of the table's D call, TRBD1, against the DNA was made. TRBV21-1 is reported as a pseudogene. This CDR3 has 15 residues. DNA of the CDR3: TGTGCCAGCAGGCTACCGGGACAGGGTAGCGACGAGCAGTACTTC. Its protein is CASRLPGQGSDEQYF.

This clone was recorded only once. The chain links TRBV28 to TRBJ1-2, with TRBD1 matching 7 bases. The CDR3 is 15 amino acids. CDR1 and CDR2 from the germline V gene are MDHEN and SYDVKM. V trimming: 2 bases; J trimming: 4 bases; junction bases outside the gene matches: 7. This CDR3 reads CASSLLETGRYGYTF. In DNA form, the CDR3 reads TGTGCCAGCAGTTTACTCGAGACAGGGCGCTATGGCTACACCTTC.

The chain combines TRBV30 with TRBJ1-2, with D hard to call. V dropped 0 bases and J dropped 3 bases, with 2 bases sitting between them. The CDR3 consists of 11 residues. Germline V CDR1 and CDR2: GTSNPN, SVGIG (reference sequence). The CDR3: CAWSVHYGYTF. The CDR3 DNA reads as TGTGCCTGGAGTGTGCACTATGGCTACACCTTC.

V and J are TRBV27 and TRBJ2-3; D gene unclear. Trimming took 3 bases from V and 9 from J, leaving 13 bases between them. The CDR3 extends over 13 amino acids. The germline V gene has CDR1 MNHEY and CDR2 SMNVEV (reference sequence). The CDR3 nucleotides read TGTGCCAGCAGTTTGGCTTCATCCCCCACGCAGTATTTT. Amino acids: CASSLASSPTQYF.

The chain uses TRBV2 and TRBJ1-1, with a weak D call TRBD1 (5 bases). The CDR3 extends over 14 amino acids. The germline CDR1 and CDR2 sequences are SNHLY and FYNNEI. V was trimmed by 6 bases and J by 1 base, leaving 12 bases between them. CDR3 in DNA: TGTGCCAGCAGCGTGGAGGGGTGGAACACTGAAGCTTTCTTT. Its protein is CASSVEGWNTEAFF.

The chain employs TRBV14 and TRBJ1-2; D is unclear. The CDR3 runs to 15 residues. CDR1 and CDR2 (germline): SGHDN, FVKESK. Trimming took off 1 base at V and 0 bases at J, with 9 bases between the two ends. CDR3 sequence: CASSQVSAANYGYTF. The CDR3 DNA follows: TGTGCCAGCAGCCAAGTTTCGGCAGCTAACTATGGCTACACCTTC.

The table lists this clone with a count of one. The J gene is TRBJ2-7, the V gene TRBV5-1, with 7 nucleotides matching TRBD2. The CDR3 is made up of 14 amino acids. Looked up from germline, CDR1 is SGHRS and CDR2 is YFSETQ. V lost 1 base to trimming and J lost 3 bases; unmatched junction nucleotides: 4. DNA for the CDR3: TGCGCCAGCAGCTTGCGGGGGGATGGCTACGAGCAGTACTTC. Its protein is CASSLRGDGYEQYF. The whole variable domain, remainder taken from reference TRBV5-1 and TRBJ2-7, is KAGVTQTPRYLIKTRGQQVTLSCSPISGHRSVSWYQQTPGQGLQFLFEYFSETQRNKGNFPGRFSGRQFSNSRSEMNVSTLELGDSALYLCASSLRGDGYEQYFGPGTRLTVT.

The rearrangement links TRBV5-4 to TRBJ2-7, with D perhaps matching TRBD1 or TRBD2 (5 bases each). With 0 bases removed from V and 6 bases from J, the gap between germline ends came to 10 bases. The CDR3 contains 13 residues. From germline, CDR1 is SGHNT and CDR2 YYREEE (reference sequence). Written as DNA, the CDR3 is TGTGCCAGCAGCTTGGTTGGGGGTGCCGAGCAGTACTTC. Its translation is CASSLVGGAEQYF.

A few counts support this clone. V and J are TRBV5-4 and TRBJ1-5, with D possibly being TRBD1 (6 bases). The CDR3 runs 14 residues. V lost 2 bases and J lost 4, with 10 bases in between. Germline V gene data show CDR1 as SGHNT and CDR2 as YYREEE (reference sequence). Here the CDR3 DNA reads TGTGCCAGCAGCTTAGGGGGAGGGAATCAGCCCCAGCATTTT. Its translation: CASSLGGGNQPQHF.

The J gene is TRBJ1-1, the V gene TRBV28, with D maybe TRBD1 (6 bases). The CDR3 runs 14 residues. V lost 6 bases, J lost 9 bases, and 20 bases lay in between. Germline lookup yields CDR1 MDHEN and CDR2 SYDVKM. The CDR3 DNA reads as TGTGCCAGCAGCTCTTCACAGGGAAAACTGAAAGCTTTCTTT. Protein: CASSSSQGKLKAFF.

The rearrangement joins TRBV14 to TRBJ2-1, with D hard to call. V dropped 0 bases and J dropped 5 bases, with 5 bases sitting between them. The germline gives CDR1 SGHDN, CDR2 FVKESK. The CDR3 has 13 residues. The CDR3 DNA sequence: TGTGCCAGCAGCCAAGAGTTAGACAATGAGCAGTTCTTC. This translates into CASSQELDNEQFF.